These T cell receptor beta chains were read from a single sample in a study of graft-versus-host responses after intestinal transplantation. Clones were sequenced by immunoSEQ multiplex PCR, and TCRdb holds only the in-frame ones, with some missing. The sample gives about 21,000 clones, 85% to 90% of which show up once; 5% to 6.5% is in the top ten. This sample comprised PBMCs, obtained roughly ten weeks after intestinal transplantation. The receptor set was obtained from a human patient who received an intestinal transplant, so some T cells may come from the graft donor. Each CDR3 is given with its conserved first and last residue. Size values are once, few and many counts, or a class for expanded clones, and some rows have none.

j_gene,v_gene,abundance,CDR3aa
TRBJ1-4,TRBV5-3,.,CARSSLEGLVLSDEKLFF
TRBJ1-4,TRBV10-3,few,CAISANDEALLDEKLFF
TRBJ1-6,TRBV27,.,CASGQLNSPLHF
TRBJ1-4,TRBV30,.,CAWSVLGEKLFF
TRBJ1-1,TRBV18,.,CASSPPDRLNTEAFF
TRBJ2-7,TRBV14,.,CASSRLAGGYEQYF
TRBJ2-7,TRBV28,.,CASRPAPGSYEQYF
TRBJ1-4,TRBV10-3,few,CAISEPGQYNEKLFF
TRBJ1-6,TRBV7-8,.,CASSLTGTGGSPLHF
TRBJ2-7,TRBV13,.,CASSLLSYEQYF
TRBJ2-3,TRBV25-1,.,CASTLGADTQYF
TRBJ2-5,TRBV7-8,.,CASSPKGASGVRGETQYF
TRBJ2-1,TRBV5-1,.,CASSLAGQGMADEQFF
TRBJ2-5,TRBV7-9,.,CASSIPRKGTGETQYF
TRBJ1-1,TRBV7-2,.,CASSLGENTEAFF
TRBJ1-2,TRBV4-1,.,CASSQVSGDAQSGYTF
TRBJ1-1,TRBV5-5,.,CASSWGYSTEAFF
TRBJ2-7,TRBV15,.,CATSRDQGYEQYF
TRBJ1-6,TRBV7-7,.,CASSSLPGDQGLCNSPLHF
TRBJ2-3,TRBV9,.,CASSVGSYSTDTQYF
TRBJ2-5,TRBV13,few,CASRSGLAGETQYF
TRBJ1-2,TRBV7-9,.,CASSARDRGNFNYGYTF
TRBJ2-7,TRBV27,.,CASSGTGHYYEQYF
TRBJ2-7,TRBV27,once,CASSLSPTVGEQYF
TRBJ1-1,TRBV5-4,.,CASSRGQGTTEAFF
TRBJ2-5,TRBV7-7,few,CASSSIPGGYETQYF
TRBJ1-2,TRBV30,.,CAWSEDGAGGAGYTF
TRBJ1-6,TRBV4-3,.,CASSLRGGRNSPLHF
TRBJ2-3,TRBV25-1,once,CASSELAGGRDTQYF
TRBJ2-7,TRBV30,.,CAWGTGWHEQYF
TRBJ2-7,TRBV4-3,.,CASSLGQGQGDYEQYF
TRBJ1-2,TRBV9,.,CASSGHYGYTF
TRBJ2-5,TRBV2,.,CASSWDRDPDMDQETQYF
TRBJ2-1,TRBV5-1,.,CASSLVPISTPSSYNEQFF
TRBJ1-5,TRBV19,.,CASSIGGGNHQPQHF
TRBJ2-7,TRBV13,.,CASSLSTSYEQYF
TRBJ2-5,TRBV15,.,CATSRYYRGQETQYF
TRBJ2-4,TRBV4-3,.,CASSQDSGFTKNIQYF
TRBJ1-1,TRBV30,.,CAWRSAAEHRSTEAFF